This T cell receptor beta chain was identified during a study of cytomegalovirus exposure and HLA in healthy donors. Findings and limits, study-wide: In a later analysis, V- and J-gene trimming of beta chains associated with a DCLRE1C missense variant, replicated independently. Previously analyzed data showed that most TCR beta V segments were productive at a frequency of about 90% or about 30%. Several top significant clusters appeared, in a later analysis, to be linked to common viral pathogens.

The CDR3 is made up of 13 amino acids. Germline loops: CDR1 SEHNR, CDR2 FQNEAQ (reference sequence). Use of 60 Vbeta and 13 Jbeta primers characterized the PCR. Libraries were prepared by immunoSEQ multiplex PCR; TCRdb keeps only in-frame clonotypes and omits some of them. The repertoire includes about 150,000 clones, more than 55% of them detected once, and over 5% sits in the top ten. Remarks on this clone: Antigen unknown. The junction departs from germline at one end; a sequencing error may be responsible.

This sequence was found in a woman aged 55-70 years in good health and CMV-seronegative. Material: PBMCs. The chain links TRBV7-9 to TRBJ2-7, with 10 positions matching TRBD1. The CDR3 loop is CSSSLGQGYEQYF. In nucleotides, the CDR3 is TGTTCCAGCAGCTTGGGACAGGGGTACGAGCAGTACTTC.